The 4 T cell receptor beta chains below all came from one sample that was sequenced in a study of T-cell reconstitution after alpha-beta-depleted transplantation in children. Unique molecular identifiers featured in how the TCRbeta library was prepared. TCRdb re-called the PCR reads with MiXCR, one entry per CDR3 protein. This table has approximately 200,000 distinct CDR3 sequences, about 14% appearing once. This sample comprised PBMCs from the stem cell graft donor, obtained from the stem cell graft. These TCRs come from a human donor who donated a stem cell graft to a child with acute lymphoblastic leukemia.

This clonotype was seen ten or more times. The chain carries TRBV5-1 and TRBJ1-1, with a possible D match to TRBD1 (5 bases). Germline assignment: CDR1 SGHRS and CDR2 YFSETQ. Trimming pared 0 bases from V and 3 bases from J, leaving 9 bases between. The CDR3 sequence is 14 residues long. Written as DNA, the CDR3 is TGCGCCAGCAGCTTGGGTCCGGGGGACACTGAAGCTTTCTTT. Translation: CASSLGPGDTEAFF. Together with reference TRBV5-1 and TRBJ1-1, the CDR3 gives the full variable domain: KAGVTQTPRYLIKTRGQQVTLSCSPISGHRSVSWYQQTPGQGLQFLFEYFSETQRNKGNFPGRFSGRQFSNSRSEMNVSTLELGDSALYLCASSLGPGDTEAFFGQGTRLTVV.

This clonotype was counted many times. The chain carries TRBV18 and TRBJ1-2, with 7 nucleotides matching TRBD1. V gave up 5 bases and J gave up 3 bases; unmatched junction bases: 9. CDR1 and CDR2 (germline): KGHSH, LQKENI. The CDR3 loop spans 15 amino acids. The CDR3 here is CASSVRQGGDYGYTF. The CDR3 bases are TGTGCCAGCTCAGTGCGACAGGGTGGTGACTATGGCTACACCTTC. The full variable domain, its missing parts supplied by reference TRBV18 and TRBJ1-2, is NAGVMQNPRHLVRRRGQEARLRCSPMKGHSHVYWYRQLPEEGLKFMVYLQKENIIDESGMPKERFSAEFPKEGPSILRIQQVVRGDSAAYFCASSVRQGGDYGYTFGSGTRLTVV.

At least ten counts were recorded for this clonotype. The chain links TRBV12-3 or TRBV12-4 to TRBJ2-7; tentative D call: TRBD2 (7 bases). Trimming took 2 bases from V and 0 from J, leaving 11 bases between them. The CDR3 runs 15 residues. The CDR3 sequence: CASSLKGEGSYEQYF. The CDR3 DNA follows: TGTGCCAGCAGTTTAAAGGGGGAGGGCTCCTACGAGCAGTACTTC.

This clonotype came up many times. V usage is TRBV20-1 and J usage is TRBJ2-7; maybe TRBD1 (5 bases). Germline CDR1 and CDR2: DFQATT and SNEGSKA (reference sequence). The germline V and J ends were trimmed by 2 bases and 2 bases, with 16 bases remaining between them. This CDR3 contains 15 residues. The CDR3 sequence is CSARMQGETTYEQYF. The CDR3 DNA reads TGCAGTGCTAGAATGCAGGGTGAGACAACCTACGAGCAGTACTTC.